This entry lists 32 T cell receptor beta chains sequenced from one sample in a study of T cells in Graves' hyperthyroidism and ophthalmopathy (dated by TCRdb to about 2019). The library was prepared using multiplex PCR. The run used an Illumina HiSeq 2000. Amplification of TCR beta CDR3 regions was carried out from RNA transcripts. For the first round of RT-PCR on the TCR CDR3, the HTBI primer set was used together with the Qiagen OneStep RT-PCR kit. The public reads were reprocessed in TCRdb via fastp at Q25 and MiXCR, keeping in-frame beta chains. One record per CDR3 amino acid sequence lists the most common genes and DNA. The sample has 620,000 or so distinct CDR3 sequences on record, about 14% of them singletons. The biggest ten clones account for approximately 12% of the sample. The sequencing input was blood. The receptors originated from a woman aged 50 to 65 with Graves' ophthalmopathy.

This clonotype was seen repeatedly, ten times or more. The chain employs TRBV5-1 and TRBJ2-1, with no clear D. CDR1 SGHRS and CDR2 YFSETQ come from the germline V gene. The CDR3 extends over 11 amino acids. Deletions cut 3 bases from V and 5 bases from J, with 3 bases between. CDR3 sequence reads: CASSSNNEQFF. The DNA for the CDR3 is TGCGCCAGCAGCTCGAACAATGAGCAGTTCTTC. The full variable domain, with the rest looked up from reference TRBV5-1 and TRBJ2-1, is KAGVTQTPRYLIKTRGQQVTLSCSPISGHRSVSWYQQTPGQGLQFLFEYFSETQRNKGNFPGRFSGRQFSNSRSEMNVSTLELGDSALYLCASSSNNEQFFGPGTRLTVL.

This clonotype was seen at least ten times. The chain couples TRBV11-2 to TRBJ2-1; perhaps TRBD2 as D (5 bases). There are 17 residues in the CDR3. Per the germline V gene, CDR1 is SGHAT and CDR2 is FQNNGV. Trimming removed 3 bases at V and 2 bases at J, with 17 bases between. The CDR3 protein is CASSFFSVGSPYNEQFF. In DNA, the CDR3 is TGTGCCAGCAGCTTCTTTAGCGTTGGGTCGCCCTACAATGAGCAGTTCTTC.

This clonotype was seen at least ten times. The V gene is TRBV28, the J gene TRBJ2-3, with D maybe TRBD1 (5 bases). CDR1 is MDHEN, CDR2 SYDVKM, per germline. The CDR3 has 13 amino acids. V gave up 6 bases and J gave up 2 bases, with 9 bases separating them. CDR3 loop: CASRPDNTDTQYF. Here the CDR3 DNA reads TGTGCCAGCAGACCGGACAACACAGATACGCAGTATTTT.

In its sample, this clonotype was seen many times. The V call is TRBV2, the J call TRBJ1-1, with no clear D. Germline loops: CDR1 SNHLY, CDR2 FYNNEI. Trimming removed 3 bases at V and 0 bases at J, with 5 bases between. The CDR3 extends over 13 amino acids. The CDR3 sequence is CASSERVNTEAFF. The DNA of the CDR3 is TGTGCCAGCAGTGAGAGGGTGAACACTGAAGCTTTCTTT.

This clonotype was detected only once. The V and J genes are TRBV2 and TRBJ2-1, with a tentative D call TRBD1 (5 bases). V was pared by 8 bases and J by 6 bases, with 14 bases between. The V gene's germline CDR1 is SNHLY and CDR2 FYNNEI. CDR3 size: 13 residues. The DNA for the CDR3 is TGTGCCAGCTTTAGGGGCACCCTCAATGAGCAGTTCTTC. It is translated as CASFRGTLNEQFF.

This clonotype came up a few times. This chain uses TRBV4-3 with TRBJ2-2; TRBD2 agrees at 10 bases. There are 18 residues in the CDR3. Trimming took 0 bases from V and 6 from J; bases not matched to a gene: 10. Germline loops: CDR1 LGHNA, CDR2 YSLEER. This chain's CDR3 is CASSQDTLAGDSSGELFF. The CDR3 nucleotides read TGCGCCAGCAGCCAAGATACCCTAGCGGGAGATAGTTCCGGGGAGCTGTTTTTT.

This clonotype was seen ten or more times. The rearrangement uses TRBV20-1 and TRBJ2-2; 11 nucleotides align to TRBD2. Germline V gene lookup returns CDR1 DFQATT and CDR2 SNEGSKA (reference sequence). The length of the CDR3 is 16 residues. V shed 0 bases, J shed 4 bases, and the junction held 4 bases outside the gene matches. The CDR3 loop reads CSARDPTSGATGELFF. CDR3 sequence (DNA): TGCAGTGCTAGAGATCCGACTAGCGGGGCCACCGGGGAGCTGTTTTTT.

In its sample, this clonotype was seen a few times. This chain connects TRBV13 to TRBJ2-3, with D perhaps TRBD1 or TRBD2 (5 bases each). CDR1 is PRHDT, CDR2 FYEKMQ, per germline (reference sequence). This CDR3 contains 17 residues. Trimming pared 5 bases from V and 3 bases from J, leaving 21 bases between. This CDR3 is CASSPLTGLYWTDTQYF. CDR3 bases: TGTGCCAGCAGCCCCCTAACAGGACTCTACTGGACAGATACGCAGTATTTT.

This clonotype has more than one count but fewer than ten. The V and J genes are TRBV6-2 or TRBV6-3 and TRBJ2-3; D unresolved. The germline CDR1 and CDR2 sequences are MNHEY and SVGEGT. Trimming left V 7 bases short and J 0 bases short, with 5 bases between. This CDR3 has 12 residues. The CDR3 loop is CASTESTDTQYF. The CDR3 DNA follows: TGTGCCAGCACCGAAAGCACAGATACGCAGTATTTT.

The DNA of the CDR3 is TGTGCCAGCAGCCAAGGTCAGGGTGTCGTTTCACCCCTCCACTTT. Protein product: CASSQGQGVVSPLHF. The rearrangement uses TRBV4-2 and TRBJ1-6; D is possibly TRBD1 (5 bases). CDR1 is LGHNA and CDR2 is YNFKEQ in the germline V gene. CDR3 length: 15 residues. Trimming took off 1 base at V and 9 bases at J, with 13 bases between the two ends.

This clonotype was recorded at least ten times. The rearrangement uses TRBV29-1 and TRBJ2-1; 10 nucleotides align to TRBD1. Trimming removed 4 bases from V and 0 bases from J; junction bases left unmatched: 3. CDR3 length: 15 amino acids. Germline values: CDR1 SQVTM, CDR2 ANQGSEA. The CDR3 region has the DNA TGCAGCGTTGGGACAGGGGGGGGCTCCTACAATGAGCAGTTCTTC. Translated, it gives CSVGTGGGSYNEQFF.

There are a few counts of this clonotype. This chain connects TRBV4-3 to TRBJ2-3; D perhaps matches TRBD1 (6 bases). Trimming shortened V by 4 bases and J by 0 bases, and 11 bases separated the two germline ends. The germline gives CDR1 LGHNA, CDR2 YSLEER. CDR3 size: 15 residues. The CDR3 loop reads CASSPRTASTDTQYF. In DNA, the CDR3 is TGCGCCAGCAGCCCCCGGACAGCCAGCACAGATACGCAGTATTTT.

This clonotype has a count of ten or more. The chain joins TRBV9 to TRBJ2-7; TRBD2 matches at 13 bases. The V and J ends lost 0 bases and 5 bases, in that order; junction bases with no gene match: 5. The CDR3 totals 16 residues. Germline CDR1 and CDR2: SGDLS and YYNGEE. The CDR3 region is CASSVVGTSGTHEQYF. CDR3 DNA sequence: TGTGCCAGCAGCGTAGTAGGGACTAGCGGGACCCACGAGCAGTACTTC.

This clonotype appeared many times. The V call is TRBV20-1, the J call TRBJ2-7; 8 bases match TRBD1. Trimming removed 0 bases from V and 4 bases from J; junction bases left unmatched: 5. Germline lookup yields CDR1 DFQATT and CDR2 SNEGSKA (reference sequence). This CDR3 region has 14 residues. The CDR3 sequence: CSARDPDRVYEQYF. DNA of the CDR3: TGCAGTGCTAGAGATCCGGACAGGGTTTACGAGCAGTACTTC.

In this sample, this clonotype turned up many times. The chain uses TRBV6-1 and TRBJ2-1, with 13 bases lining up with TRBD2. The CDR3 has 17 amino acids. Losses at the gene ends were 7 bases for V and 0 bases for J; bases not matched to a gene: 6. The V gene's germline CDR1 is MNHNS and CDR2 SASEGT. CDR3 DNA sequence: TGTGCCAGCAAGCGGACTAGCGGGAGCCCCTCCTACAATGAGCAGTTCTTC. This codes for CASKRTSGSPSYNEQFF.

This clonotype has more than one count but fewer than ten. In DNA, the CDR3 is TGTGCCAGTAGTATAGAAGGATGGGCTCTATCCCCAGTCAGTGGGGCCAACGTCCTGACTTTC. Translation: CASSIEGWALSPVSGANVLTF. The genes are TRBV19 and TRBJ2-6; D uncertain. CDR1 is LNHDA, CDR2 SQIVND, per germline (reference sequence). Trimming stripped 0 bases from V and 3 bases from J, with 24 bases between. The CDR3 totals 21 residues.

This clonotype was found a few times. This chain connects TRBV18 to TRBJ1-1; D gene ambiguous. This CDR3 is built from 13 residues. The V and J ends lost 2 bases and 1 base respectively, with 5 bases between them. Germline loops: CDR1 KGHSH, CDR2 LQKENI. CDR3 residues: CASSPETNTEAFF. As DNA, the CDR3 is TGTGCCAGCTCACCAGAGACGAACACTGAAGCTTTCTTT.

The chain employs TRBV4-1 and TRBJ2-3; TRBD2 matches 7 bases. CDR1 MGHRA and CDR2 YSYEKL come from the germline V gene. Trimming cost V 0 bases and J 4 bases; bases outside gene matches: 13. The CDR3 extends over 18 amino acids. CDR3 in DNA: TGCGCCAGCAGCCAAGACTACGGAAGGGAACTAGCGCCAGATACGCAGTATTTT. Amino acid sequence: CASSQDYGRELAPDTQYF.

In this sample, this clonotype turned up a few times. The V call is TRBV12-3 or TRBV12-4, the J call TRBJ2-2; D call uncertain. With 2 bases removed from V and 4 bases from J, the gap between germline ends came to 11 bases. The CDR3 length is 15 residues. CDR3 DNA sequence: TGTGCCAGCAGTTTAAATGAGGTAGTCACCGGGGAGCTGTTTTTT. Amino acids: CASSLNEVVTGELFF.

This clonotype has more than one count but fewer than ten. This sequence joins TRBV18 and TRBJ2-5; TRBD1 matches at 8 bases. V lost 2 bases to trimming and J lost 4 bases; unmatched junction nucleotides: 18. The CDR3 is 19 amino acids. Germline V lookup: CDR1 KGHSH, CDR2 LQKENI. CDR3 DNA: TGTGCCAGCTCACCAGCGGACAGGGTCCGAGCAGGCGGTGGAGAGACCCAGTACTTC. Residues: CASSPADRVRAGGGETQYF. Based on the CDR3 plus reference TRBV18 and TRBJ2-5, the full variable domain is NAGVMQNPRHLVRRRGQEARLRCSPMKGHSHVYWYRQLPEEGLKFMVYLQKENIIDESGMPKERFSAEFPKEGPSILRIQQVVRGDSAAYFCASSPADRVRAGGGETQYFGPGTRLLVL.

V usage is TRBV7-9 and J usage is TRBJ1-2; D unclear. CDR3 length equals 12 residues. The germline V gene encodes CDR1 SEHNR and CDR2 FQNEAQ (reference sequence). The V end was cut by 4 bases, the J end by 4 bases, with 7 bases between. CDR3 bases: TGTGCCAGCAGCTCGACCCTCTATGGCTACACCTTC. Amino acid sequence: CASSSTLYGYTF.

In the case of this clonotype: A much more abundant neighbour one base away suggests this may be a read error. The rearrangement uses TRBV10-3 and TRBJ1-1; maybe TRBD1 (6 bases). In germline, CDR1 is ENHRY, CDR2 SYGVKD. This CDR3 contains 15 residues. CDR3 amino acids: CAVSEMRTENTEAFF. DNA of the CDR3: TGTGCCGTCAGTGAAATGAGGACAGAGAACACTGAAGCTTTCTTT.

This clonotype was counted at least ten times. The CDR3 sequence is CASSLPRQGTGETQYF. The CDR3 nucleotides read TGTGCCAGCAGCTTACCCAGACAGGGCACGGGAGAGACCCAGTACTTC. The chain recombines TRBV7-9 with TRBJ2-5, with 7 bases that match TRBD1. V gave up 2 bases and J gave up 4 bases; unmatched junction bases: 10. Germline loops: CDR1 SEHNR, CDR2 FQNEAQ (reference sequence). The CDR3 loop spans 16 amino acids.

This clonotype was detected many times. The chain carries TRBV28 and TRBJ2-1; the match to TRBD2 covers 9 bases. The J segment lost 4 bases and the V segment lost 3 bases, leaving 7 bases of the junction unmatched. CDR3 length: 16 residues. CDR1 and CDR2 (germline): MDHEN, SYDVKM. CDR3 sequence reads: CASSLVAGVQYNEQFF. The CDR3 bases are TGTGCCAGCAGTTTGGTAGCGGGAGTACAATACAATGAGCAGTTCTTC.

On this clonotype: The junction shows a germline mismatch at one end, possibly a read error. V usage is TRBV25-1 and J usage is TRBJ1-1; D unresolved. There are 10 residues in the CDR3. Per germline, CDR1 MGHDK and CDR2 SYGVNS. Here the CDR3 DNA reads TGTGCCAGCAGTGAACTGGTGTGGGTCTTT. It translates to CASSELVWVF.

This clonotype was seen many times. This rearrangement joins TRBV5-1 to TRBJ2-1; tentatively, D is TRBD2 (6 bases). V was shortened by 7 bases and J by 2 bases, with 16 bases between the two germline ends. This CDR3 is 15 amino acids long. Germline loops: CDR1 SGHRS, CDR2 YFSETQ. The CDR3 bases are TGCGCCAGCCGCCGGGACTTCCCAACCTACAATGAGCAGTTCTTC. As protein: CASRRDFPTYNEQFF.

Regarding this clonotype: This sequence may be a read error, since a much larger clone differs from it by one base. The rearrangement links TRBV12-3 or TRBV12-4 to TRBJ1-1; no firm D call. The CDR3 length is 12 residues. V lost 10 bases and J lost 3, with 12 bases in between. The CDR3 loop reads CANSFGDTEAFF. The CDR3 region has the DNA TGTGCCAACTCCTTCGGGGACACTGAAGCTTTCTTT.

In this sample, this clonotype turned up many times. The chain has TRBV7-3 and TRBJ1-1; no clear D. Germline values: CDR1 SGHTA, CDR2 FQGTGA. V lost 0 bases and J lost 4, with 12 bases in between. The CDR3 contains 15 residues. CDR3 amino acids: CASSLTPGGSTEAFF. The CDR3 coding sequence is TGTGCCAGCAGCTTAACGCCGGGTGGGAGCACTGAAGCTTTCTTT.

This clonotype was counted at least ten times. V gene TRBV6-4 combines with J gene TRBJ1-1, with a possible D match to TRBD1 (6 bases). Germline-derived CDR1 and CDR2 are MRHNA and SNTAGT. The CDR3 runs to 16 residues. V gave up 2 bases and J gave up 2 bases, with 15 bases separating them. CDR3 loop: CASSDPGARENTEAFF. The CDR3 nucleotides are TGTGCCAGCAGTGACCCGGGGGCTCGGGAAAACACTGAAGCTTTCTTT.

This clonotype was counted at least ten times. This chain joins TRBV7-9 and TRBJ2-7; D call uncertain. V was clipped by 1 base and J by 3 bases, with 10 bases between them. The CDR3 is 14 amino acids. The V gene's germline CDR1 is SEHNR and CDR2 FQNEAQ (reference sequence). The CDR3: CASSLGLNNYEQYF. The CDR3 coding sequence is TGTGCCAGCAGCTTAGGGCTGAACAACTACGAGCAGTACTTC. The entire variable domain, with the rest obtained from reference TRBV7-9 and TRBJ2-7, is as follows: DTGVSQNPRHKITKRGQNVTFRCDPISEHNRLYWYRQTLGQGPEFLTYFQNEAQLEKSRLLSDRFSAERPKGSFSTLEIQRTEQGDSAMYLCASSLGLNNYEQYFGPGTRLTVT.

This clonotype was detected only a few times. The gene calls are TRBV6-1 and TRBJ1-4; 7 positions match TRBD1. Germline CDR1 reads MNHNS; CDR2 reads SASEGT. The CDR3 has 14 amino acids. Unmatched junction bases numbered 7, after V lost 4 bases and J lost 8 bases. CDR3 amino acids: CASSVRTGLEKLFF. The DNA for the CDR3 is TGTGCCAGCAGTGTGAGGACAGGTCTAGAAAAACTGTTTTTT.

In this sample, this clonotype turned up many times. This chain joins TRBV28 and TRBJ1-6; unclear D gene. CDR1 and CDR2 from the germline V gene are MDHEN and SYDVKM. V shed 8 bases and J shed 11 bases, with 13 bases lying between them. The CDR3 covers 12 residues. The CDR3 loop is CASSLSWAPLHF. In nucleotides, the CDR3 is TGTGCCAGCTCACTGAGTTGGGCACCCCTCCACTTT.